One sample yielded the 5 T cell receptor beta chains listed below, sequenced in a study of T cell changes during pregnancy in multiple sclerosis. The data were produced by immunoSEQ multiplex PCR, yet TCRdb's version contains in-frame clones alone and is incomplete. The sample yields around 100,000 clones, 94% seen once. The material was peripheral blood, obtained before pregnancy. These receptors were collected from a female donor with multiple sclerosis, enrolled in a pregnancy study.

This chain uses TRBV19 with TRBJ2-7; 8 bases map to TRBD1. This CDR3 region has 15 residues. Looked up from germline, CDR1 is LNHDA and CDR2 is SQIVND (reference sequence). After removal of 3 bases from V and 1 base from J, the junction contained 5 bases not matched to a gene. This CDR3 is CASSIGTGLSYEQYF. The CDR3 nucleotides are TGTGCCAGTAGTATTGGGACAGGCTTATCCTACGAGCAGTACTTC.

This sequence joins TRBV15 and TRBJ1-1; D perhaps matches TRBD1 (5 bases). The CDR3 contains 17 residues. CDR1 and CDR2 (germline): LNHNV, YYDKDF (reference sequence). The V and J ends lost 0 bases and 3 bases respectively, with 17 bases between them. CDR3 sequence: CATSREGGRAEDTEAFF. Written as DNA, the CDR3 is TGTGCCACCAGCAGAGAGGGGGGGAGGGCGGAGGACACTGAAGCTTTCTTT.

In its sample, this clone was seen once. The chain is built from TRBV5-4 and TRBJ1-2; 8 positions agree with TRBD1. Trimming at V came to 0 bases and at J to 3 bases, leaving 1 base not matched to a gene. The V gene's germline CDR1 is SGHNT and CDR2 YYREEE (reference sequence). The CDR3 sequence is 14 residues long. The CDR3 DNA sequence: TGTGCCAGCAGCTTGGCGACAGGGGACTATGGCTACACCTTC. Translated, it gives CASSLATGDYGYTF.

The chain uses TRBV5-4 and TRBJ2-3, with 8 bases identical to TRBD2. Germline values: CDR1 SGHNT, CDR2 YYREEE (reference sequence). The CDR3 spans 18 residues. The trim removed 5 bases at V and 4 bases at J, leaving 18 bases unmatched. CDR3 protein: CASSGFRVGRGDADTQYF. CDR3 nucleotides: TGTGCCAGCAGTGGGTTTCGCGTCGGGAGGGGTGATGCAGATACGCAGTATTTT. Supplemented by reference TRBV5-4 and TRBJ2-3, the full variable domain reads ETGVTQSPTHLIKTRGQQVTLRCSSQSGHNTVSWYQQALGQGPQFIFQYYREEENGRGNFPPRFSGLQFPNYSSELNVNALELDDSALYLCASSGFRVGRGDADTQYFGPGTRLTVL.

The chain couples TRBV4-2 to TRBJ1-3; D not certain. There are 13 residues in the CDR3. Germline V gene lookup returns CDR1 LGHNA and CDR2 YNFKEQ. The V end was cut by 0 bases, the J end by 5 bases, with 5 bases between. The CDR3 sequence: CASSQDSRNTIYF. DNA of the CDR3: TGTGCCAGCAGCCAAGATTCAAGAAACACCATATATTTT.